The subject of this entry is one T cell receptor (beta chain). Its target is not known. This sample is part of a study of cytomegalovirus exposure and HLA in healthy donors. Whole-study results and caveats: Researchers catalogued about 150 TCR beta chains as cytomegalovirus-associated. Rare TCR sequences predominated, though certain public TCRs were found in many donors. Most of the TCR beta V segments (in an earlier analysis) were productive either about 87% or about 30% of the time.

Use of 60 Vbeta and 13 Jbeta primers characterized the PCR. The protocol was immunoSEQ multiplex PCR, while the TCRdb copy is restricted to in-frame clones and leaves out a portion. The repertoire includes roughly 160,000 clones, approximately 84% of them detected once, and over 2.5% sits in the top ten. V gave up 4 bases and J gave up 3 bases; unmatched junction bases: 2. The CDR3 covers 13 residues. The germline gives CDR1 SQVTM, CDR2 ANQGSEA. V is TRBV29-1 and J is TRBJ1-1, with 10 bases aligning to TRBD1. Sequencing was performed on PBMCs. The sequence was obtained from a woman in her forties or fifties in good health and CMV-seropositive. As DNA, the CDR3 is TGCAGCGTTGGGACAGGGGGGGACACTGAAGCTTTCTTT. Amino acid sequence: CSVGTGGDTEAFF. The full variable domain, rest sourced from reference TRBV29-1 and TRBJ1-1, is SAVISQKPSRDICQRGTSLTIQCQVDSQVTMMFWYRQQPGQSLTLIATANQGSEATYESGFVIDKFPISRPNLTFSTLTVSNMSPEDSSIYLCSVGTGGDTEAFFGQGTRLTVV.